These 27 T cell receptor beta chains were sequenced from one sample in a study of blood T cell repertoires in COVID-19. The method was immunoSEQ multiplex PCR; TCRdb's version includes in-frame clones alone and lacks a portion of them. The table has about 140,000 clones, 70% to 80% seen once; the top ten hold roughly 17%. Sequencing used peripheral blood. All receptors come from a man aged 45 to 65 with acute or convalescent COVID-19.

This clone was counted a single time. The chain carries TRBV2 and TRBJ1-1, with D uncertain. The CDR3 consists of 13 residues. Germline CDR1 SNHLY, CDR2 FYNNEI. V gave up 5 bases and J gave up 8 bases, with 15 bases separating them. CDR3 region: CASSMTWLTEAFF. In nucleotides, the CDR3 is TGTGCCAGCAGTATGACATGGCTTACGGAAGCTTTCTTT.

This clone has more than one count but fewer than ten. The DNA of the CDR3 is TGCGCCAGCAGTGTTATTGGCGGGGGGGCTTCCGGGGAGCTGTTTTTT. Protein sequence: CASSVIGGGASGELFF. This rearrangement joins TRBV10-2 to TRBJ2-2, with 9 bases fitting TRBD2. The CDR3 runs to 16 residues. The trim removed 4 bases at V and 6 bases at J, leaving 9 bases unmatched. CDR1 WSHSY and CDR2 SAAADI come from the germline V gene.

The chain is built from TRBV2 and TRBJ1-2; perhaps TRBD1 as D (6 bases). Germline V CDR1 and CDR2: SNHLY, FYNNEI. Trimming removed 3 bases at V and 10 bases at J, with 12 bases between. The CDR3 has 12 residues. The CDR3 loop reads CASSDRDNVYTF. CDR3 DNA: TGTGCCAGCAGTGACAGGGACAATGTCTACACCTTC.

The chain employs TRBV15 and TRBJ2-2, with 9 bases that match TRBD2. Germline lookup yields CDR1 LNHNV and CDR2 YYDKDF (reference sequence). Trimming removed 1 base from V and 1 base from J; junction bases left unmatched: 4. CDR3 length: 17 amino acids. CDR3 coding DNA: TGTGCCACCAGCAGAGCGAGACTAGCGGTGAACACCGGGGAGCTGTTTTTT. This gives the protein CATSRARLAVNTGELFF.

This chain links TRBV5-1 with TRBJ2-2, with TRBD1 identical over 10 bases. CDR3 length: 15 residues. Per the germline V gene, CDR1 is SGHRS and CDR2 is YFSETQ. The J segment lost 6 bases and the V segment lost 2 bases, leaving 4 bases of the junction unmatched. The CDR3 DNA reads TGCGCCAGCAGCTTCCCGGGACAGGGGTCCGGGGAGCTGTTTTTT. Protein product: CASSFPGQGSGELFF.

The table lists this clone with a count of one. This rearrangement joins TRBV11-2 to TRBJ2-2; D is unresolved. The CDR3 has 14 amino acids. CDR1 and CDR2 from the germline V gene are SGHAT and FQNNGV. Deletions cut 3 bases from V and 5 bases from J, with 10 bases between. CDR3 sequence reads: CASSLTRRTGELFF. For the CDR3, the DNA is TGTGCCAGCAGCTTGACAAGGCGAACCGGGGAGCTGTTTTTT.

The chain recombines TRBV3-1 (or the pseudogene TRBV3-2) with TRBJ2-1; 10 bases fit TRBD2. J was trimmed by 1 base and V by 4 bases; bases with no gene match: 7. The CDR3 has 17 residues. Germline CDR1 is LGHDT and CDR2 is YNNKEL (reference sequence). The CDR3 DNA reads TGTGCCAGCAGCCTGGCCAGCGGGGGGGGTTCCTACAATGAGCAGTTCTTC. Its protein product is CASSLASGGGSYNEQFF.

This chain uses TRBV7-9 with TRBJ1-5, with D possibly matching TRBD1 (6 bases). This CDR3 has 14 residues. Germline V gene sequence: CDR1 SEHNR, CDR2 FQNEAQ (reference sequence). V was trimmed by 4 bases and J by 3 bases, leaving 10 bases between them. Here the CDR3 reads CASSSPGVNQPQHF. CDR3 coding DNA: TGTGCCAGCAGCTCCCCAGGGGTCAATCAGCCCCAGCATTTT.

This clone came up once. V gene TRBV4-1 combines with J gene TRBJ1-3, with TRBD1 matching 7 bases. V was pared by 5 bases and J by 1 base, with 11 bases of the junction left unmatched. Germline V gene data show CDR1 as MGHRA and CDR2 as YSYEKL. This CDR3 comprises 17 residues. CDR3 in amino acids: CASSSIDRVRSGNTIYF. The CDR3 DNA follows: TGCGCCAGCAGCTCCATAGACAGGGTGAGATCTGGAAACACCATATATTTT.

DNA for the CDR3: TGTGCCAGCAGTTCTGGGCCAGCCCCCGAGCAGTACGTC. Translated, it gives CASSSGPAPEQYV. This chain uses TRBV5-6 with TRBJ2-7, with D unclear. Germline loops: CDR1 SGHDT, CDR2 YYEEEE. The CDR3 is 13 amino acids. The ends were cut back, 5 bases at V and 6 bases at J, with 15 bases in the middle.

The chain recombines TRBV30 with TRBJ1-2; weak D call: TRBD1 (5 bases). Germline CDR1 reads GTSNPN; CDR2 reads SVGIG (reference sequence). V lost 2 bases and J lost 6, with 7 bases in between. This CDR3 is built from 11 residues. CDR3 protein: CAWSRGDGYTF. The CDR3, as DNA: TGTGCCTGGAGTCGGGGGGATGGCTACACCTTC.

The rearrangement links TRBV7-6 to TRBJ2-7; a weak D match, TRBD2 (6 bases). CDR3 size: 13 residues. Germline-derived CDR1 and CDR2 are SGHVS and FNYEAQ. Trimming pared 5 bases from V and 1 base from J, leaving 9 bases between. This chain's CDR3 is CASSPGTSYEQYF. CDR3 in DNA: TGTGCCAGCAGCCCCGGGACTTCCTACGAGCAGTACTTC.

The CDR3 here is CASKKQQGDTGELFF. CDR3 in DNA: TGTGCCAGCAAGAAGCAACAGGGGGACACCGGGGAGCTGTTTTTT. The chain has TRBV6-5 and TRBJ2-2; TRBD1 matches at 8 bases. There are 15 residues in the CDR3. With 7 bases clipped from V and 3 bases from J, the junction kept 7 bases outside the gene matches. Germline loops: CDR1 MNHEY, CDR2 SVGAGI.

This clone was seen once. J is TRBJ1-4 and V is TRBV5-1, with D possibly TRBD1 on 6 matching bases. This CDR3 contains 16 residues. Germline V lookup: CDR1 SGHRS, CDR2 YFSETQ. Trimming cost V 0 bases and J 2 bases, with 11 bases left between them. Here the CDR3 reads CASSLAAGQTNEKLFF. In DNA, the CDR3 is TGCGCCAGCAGCTTGGCCGCAGGACAGACTAATGAAAAACTGTTTTTT.

The CDR3 loop reads CASSTTRGQTNYGYTF. The CDR3 DNA reads as TGTGCCAGCAGCACCACTCGGGGACAGACTAACTATGGCTACACCTTC. The rearrangement uses TRBV7-9 and TRBJ1-2, with 7 positions matching TRBD1. Germline CDR1 is SEHNR and CDR2 is FQNEAQ (reference sequence). The CDR3 extends over 16 amino acids. V lost 5 bases and J lost 0; bases outside the gene matches: 9.

The chain links TRBV5-4 to TRBJ2-3; 12 nucleotides align to TRBD2. The CDR3 is made up of 15 amino acids. CDR1 and CDR2 from the germline V gene are SGHNT and YYREEE (reference sequence). J lost 3 bases, V lost 3 bases, and 2 bases had no gene match. The CDR3 DNA follows: TGTGCCAGCAGCTGGACTAGCGGGGAAACAGATACGCAGTATTTT. Protein: CASSWTSGETDTQYF. The whole variable domain, remainder taken from reference TRBV5-4 and TRBJ2-3, is ETGVTQSPTHLIKTRGQQVTLRCSSQSGHNTVSWYQQALGQGPQFIFQYYREEENGRGNFPPRFSGLQFPNYSSELNVNALELDDSALYLCASSWTSGETDTQYFGPGTRLTVL.

The J gene is TRBJ1-2, the V gene TRBV9, with 8 nucleotides matching TRBD1. Looked up from germline, CDR1 is SGDLS and CDR2 is YYNGEE. The ends lost 3 bases at V and 4 bases at J; junction bases unmatched: 8. This CDR3 contains 15 residues. CDR3 sequence (DNA): TGTGCCAGCAGCGACCCACAGGGGGGGACCTATGGCTACACCTTC. Translation gives CASSDPQGGTYGYTF.

This clone was seen more than once but under ten times. The chain has TRBV6-1 and TRBJ1-5, with TRBD1 matching over 10 bases. The germline gives CDR1 MNHNS, CDR2 SASEGT. There are 15 residues in the CDR3. The J segment lost 5 bases and the V segment lost 1 base, leaving 2 bases of the junction unmatched. CDR3 sequence: CASSEGTGGYQPQHF. As DNA, the CDR3 is TGTGCCAGCAGTGAAGGGACAGGGGGTTATCAGCCCCAGCATTTT.

This chain connects TRBV5-1 to TRBJ2-5; possibly TRBD2 for D (7 bases). Trimming shortened V by 4 bases and J by 5 bases, and 18 bases separated the two germline ends. Germline CDR1 and CDR2: SGHRS and YFSETQ. This CDR3 contains 15 residues. The chain's CDR3 is CASSINGGGGETQYF. The CDR3 region has the DNA TGCGCCAGCAGCATAAACGGCGGGGGCGGGGAGACCCAGTACTTC.

A single count supports this clone. The chain couples TRBV30 to TRBJ1-5, with unresolved D. CDR3 size: 13 residues. The germline CDR1 and CDR2 sequences are GTSNPN and SVGIG (reference sequence). V was pared by 4 bases and J by 0 bases, with 7 bases between. The CDR3, as DNA: TGTGCCTGGAATAATAATAGCAATCAGCCCCAGCATTTT. Translating it yields CAWNNNSNQPQHF.

The chain employs TRBV19 and TRBJ2-2; D uncertain. Germline V gene lookup returns CDR1 LNHDA and CDR2 SQIVND (reference sequence). The CDR3 sequence is 14 residues long. The V gene lost 5 bases and the J gene lost 0 bases, with 7 bases spanning the gap. CDR3 in amino acids: CASSVGANTGELFF. In DNA, the CDR3 is TGTGCCAGTAGTGTCGGAGCGAACACCGGGGAGCTGTTTTTT.

This clone was detected a few times. J is TRBJ2-3 and V is TRBV3-1 (or the pseudogene TRBV3-2), with D maybe TRBD2 (6 bases). Trimming removed 3 bases from V and 11 bases from J, with 18 bases in between. This CDR3 has 14 residues. Germline V gene sequence: CDR1 LGHDT, CDR2 YNNKEL (reference sequence). DNA for the CDR3: TGTGCCAGCAGCCAGCTTCTTATTGGCGGGGAGCAGTATTTT. Translated: CASSQLLIGGEQYF.

The genes are TRBV2 and TRBJ2-1, with TRBD2 matching over 10 bases. The CDR3 extends over 15 amino acids. From germline, CDR1 is SNHLY and CDR2 FYNNEI. J lost 7 bases, V lost 6 bases, and 9 bases had no gene match. CDR3 sequence: CASSPLSGGWNEQFF. The DNA for the CDR3 is TGTGCCAGCAGCCCCCTTAGCGGGGGGTGGAATGAGCAGTTCTTC.

This chain connects TRBV9 to TRBJ2-6; perhaps TRBD1 as D (5 bases). The V gene's germline CDR1 is SGDLS and CDR2 YYNGEE. The V end lost 0 bases, the J end lost 4 bases, and 8 bases lay between the germline ends. The CDR3 is 15 residues long. The CDR3 nucleotides are TGTGCCAGCAGCGTAGCAGGGTCCGGGGCCAACGTCCTGACTTTC. This sequence encodes CASSVAGSGANVLTF. The complete variable domain, with remaining parts taken from reference TRBV9 and TRBJ2-6, reads DSGVTQTPKHLITATGQRVTLRCSPRSGDLSVYWYQQSLDQGLQFLIQYYNGEERAKGNILERFSAQQFPDLHSELNLSSLELGDSALYFCASSVAGSGANVLTFGAGSRLTVL.

The chain is built from TRBV10-2 and TRBJ1-1, with D possibly TRBD1 on 5 matching bases. The CDR3 is 11 amino acids. CDR1 and CDR2 from the germline V gene are WSHSY and SAAADI. V dropped 7 bases and J dropped 3 bases, with 6 bases sitting between them. The CDR3 DNA sequence: TGCGCCAGCACGGGGGACACTGAAGCTTTCTTT. Its protein is CASTGDTEAFF.

This clone was counted once. V is TRBV11-1 and J is TRBJ1-3, with D hard to call. Germline assignment: CDR1 SGHAT and CDR2 FQDESV (reference sequence). There are 14 residues in the CDR3. V shed 5 bases and J shed 4 bases, with 12 bases lying between them. CDR3 residues: CASSEGLTGNTIYF. The CDR3 DNA sequence: TGTGCCAGCAGCGAAGGACTAACCGGAAACACCATATATTTT. The whole variable domain, filled in from reference TRBV11-1 and TRBJ1-3, reads EAEVAQSPRYKITEKSQAVAFWCDPISGHATLYWYRQILGQGPELLVQFQDESVVDDSQLPKDRFSAERLKGVDSTLKIQPAELGDSAMYLCASSEGLTGNTIYFGEGSWLTVV.

The V gene is TRBV24-1, the J gene TRBJ2-5; 8 nucleotides align to TRBD2. V was clipped by 4 bases and J by 7 bases; unmatched bases: 10. CDR1 is KGHDR, CDR2 SFDVKD, per germline. This CDR3 is 15 amino acids long. The CDR3 DNA sequence: TGTGCCACCAGTGACCGTAGCGGGGCCTCGGGGACCCAGTACTTC. It is translated as CATSDRSGASGTQYF.